This T cell receptor (beta chain) was obtained from a study of blood T cells in healthy people across ages. Primers used in a second PCR of about 6 to 11 cycles were a sample-barcoded 5' primer and a J-beta primer mix. TCRdb re-called the 5' RACE reads through MiXCR, storing one row per CDR3 protein. The sample contains roughly 700,000 distinct CDR3 sequences, 25% of which appear only once. Researchers isolated at least 7 million PBMCs per sample. Comment on this clonotype: Its antigen is still unknown.

Study-level points and caveats: Correlation between TCR beta diversity and naive T cell percentage was strong. What prevented conclusive comparison of naive and antigen-experienced cells was that PBMCs were unsorted.

CDR1 MNHEY and CDR2 SVGAGI come from the germline V gene. The CDR3 consists of 14 residues. The sample also formed part of further work on T cells of mothers and their children. This second study notes: Material was donated by three healthy Caucasian mothers and their six children.

Sequenced: blood. The source is a boy aged 5-17 years in good health. This rearrangement joins TRBV6-5 to TRBJ2-5, with no clear D. The J call may be mistaken, given a closer DNA end match to TRBJ2-7. CDR3 nucleotides: TGTGCCAGCAGGGCTGATCGGAACTCCTACGAGCAGTACTTC. Its protein is CASRADRNSYEQYF.